The 19 T cell receptor beta chains below come from one sample, sequenced in a study of shared clonotypes between healthy human individuals. The assay was immunoSEQ multiplex PCR, and TCRdb's table has in-frame clones only and misses some. The table has about 87,000 clones, roughly 50% seen once. Sequenced: PBMCs. Source of these receptors: a woman in her 40s in good health. Some clones in this sample may be carry-over from other donors' samples.

Notes on this clone: The sample holds other DNA sequences that translate to the same CDR3. The rearrangement uses TRBV4-2 and TRBJ2-3; D not certain. The CDR3 runs 16 residues. V was cut by 1 base and J by 0 bases, with 11 bases left in between. The germline gives CDR1 LGHNA, CDR2 YNFKEQ. This chain's CDR3 is CASSQALQTSTDTQYF. CDR3 sequence (DNA): TGTGCCAGCAGCCAAGCCCTACAGACTAGCACAGATACGCAGTATTTT.

The rearrangement joins TRBV30 to TRBJ2-5; 14 bases agree with TRBD2. This CDR3 region has 15 residues. Germline assignment: CDR1 GTSNPN and CDR2 SVGIG (reference sequence). The V segment lost 7 bases and the J segment 5 bases; nucleotides outside the gene matches: 9. The CDR3, as DNA: TGTGCCTCGACGACTAGCGGGAGGGTGGGGGAGACCCAGTACTTC. Protein: CASTTSGRVGETQYF.

In its sample, this clone was seen many times. The CDR3 bases are TGTGCCAGCAGTTTAGGGGCAGGGAGAAGGCGAGAGACCCAGTACTTC. As protein: CASSLGAGRRRETQYF. This chain links TRBV28 with TRBJ2-5; tentatively, D is TRBD1 or TRBD2 (5 bases each). V shed 2 bases and J shed 4 bases, with 17 bases lying between them. The CDR3 is made up of 16 amino acids. CDR1 is MDHEN and CDR2 is SYDVKM in the germline V gene. The whole variable domain, filled in from reference TRBV28 and TRBJ2-5, reads DVKVTQSSRYLVKRTGEKVFLECVQDMDHENMFWYRQDPGLGLRLIYFSYDVKMKEKGDIPEGYSVSREKKERFSLILESASTNQTSMYLCASSLGAGRRRETQYFGPGTRLLVL.

V gene TRBV6-5 combines with J gene TRBJ2-5, with 10 bases aligning to TRBD1. Trimming removed 6 bases from V and 5 bases from J; junction bases left unmatched: 6. The CDR3 spans 14 residues. Per the germline V gene, CDR1 is MNHEY and CDR2 is SVGAGI. The CDR3 DNA reads as TGTGCCAGCAGCGGGACAGGGGTATCGGAGACCCAGTACTTC. Translating gives CASSGTGVSETQYF.

This clone has a handful of counts. J is TRBJ2-2 and V is TRBV4-3, with D possibly TRBD2 on 6 matching bases. Germline V lookup: CDR1 LGHNA, CDR2 YSLEER. The V and J ends lost 4 bases and 7 bases respectively, with 7 bases between them. The CDR3 covers 12 residues. The CDR3, as DNA: TGCGCCAGCAGCCGGGGGGACGGGGAGCTGTTTTTT. This translates into CASSRGDGELFF.

This clone was detected a few times. V is TRBV5-1 and J is TRBJ1-1, with 8 nucleotides matching TRBD1. Germline CDR1 reads SGHRS; CDR2 reads YFSETQ. V shed 4 bases, J shed 5 bases, and the junction held 7 bases outside the gene matches. The CDR3 is 14 residues long. In nucleotides, the CDR3 is TGCGCCAGCAGCCCCGGACAGGGTCTGACTGAAGCTTTCTTT. Protein product: CASSPGQGLTEAFF.

As for this clone: A read error may be the cause here, since a much bigger clone is one base away. V is TRBV29-1 and J is TRBJ1-1; 8 bases align to TRBD1. Germline lookup yields CDR1 SQVTM and CDR2 ANQGSEA. The CDR3 totals 14 residues. In DNA, the CDR3 is TGCAGCGTTGAACCTACAGGGGGTGGGACTGAAGCTTCCTTT. This gives the protein CSVEPTGGGTEASF.

This chain uses TRBV9 with TRBJ2-1; D remains ambiguous. CDR1 and CDR2 from the germline V gene are SGDLS and YYNGEE. Trimming stripped 3 bases from V and 4 bases from J, with 17 bases between. The CDR3 runs 16 residues. This CDR3 is CASSGELALTYNEQFF. The DNA of the CDR3 is TGTGCCAGCAGCGGGGAATTAGCCCTAACTTACAATGAGCAGTTCTTC. Filled out from reference TRBV9 and TRBJ2-1, the complete variable domain reads DSGVTQTPKHLITATGQRVTLRCSPRSGDLSVYWYQQSLDQGLQFLIQYYNGEERAKGNILERFSAQQFPDLHSELNLSSLELGDSALYFCASSGELALTYNEQFFGPGTRLTVL.

This clone was counted only a few times. The rearrangement joins TRBV12-2 to TRBJ2-5; TRBD1 is taken as the D call from the table, unchecked against the DNA. TRBV12-2 is a pseudogene locus. The CDR3 consists of 14 residues. CDR3 loop: CASRIPDRSRAQYF. DNA of the CDR3: TGTGCAAGTCGAATACCAGACAGGTCGCGGGCCCAGTACTTC.

With respect to this clone: At one end the junction does not follow the germline gene, possibly because of a read error. The CDR3 nucleotides are TGCGCCAGCAGCCCCGGACTAGCGGATTTCACAGATACGCAGTATTTT. It codes for CASSPGLADFTDTQYF. The V call is TRBV7-9, the J call TRBJ2-3; TRBD2 aligns across 10 bases. Germline CDR1 reads SEHNR; CDR2 reads FQNEAQ (reference sequence). CDR3 length equals 16 residues.

In this sample, this clone turned up once. The chain recombines TRBV5-1 with TRBJ2-1; 11 bases align to TRBD2. CDR1 SGHRS and CDR2 YFSETQ come from the germline V gene. CDR3 length: 16 residues. V was clipped by 0 bases and J by 9 bases; unmatched bases: 8. Written as DNA, the CDR3 is TGCGCCAGCAGCTTGGGCGTAGCGGGAGGGGCGGGTGAGCAGTTCTTC. Amino acids: CASSLGVAGGAGEQFF. Full variable domain (missing parts from reference TRBV5-1 and TRBJ2-1): KAGVTQTPRYLIKTRGQQVTLSCSPISGHRSVSWYQQTPGQGLQFLFEYFSETQRNKGNFPGRFSGRQFSNSRSEMNVSTLELGDSALYLCASSLGVAGGAGEQFFGPGTRLTVL.

This chain uses TRBV2 with TRBJ2-1; D is undetermined. The germline gives CDR1 SNHLY, CDR2 FYNNEI. The CDR3 sequence is 14 residues long. V was cut by 1 base and J by 4 bases, with 8 bases left in between. CDR3 in amino acids: CASSEGPSYNEQFF. Here the CDR3 DNA reads TGTGCCAGCAGTGAAGGACCGTCGTACAATGAGCAGTTCTTC. The full variable domain, in which reference TRBV2 and TRBJ2-1 provide the parts outside the CDR3, is EPEVTQTPSHQVTQMGQEVILRCVPISNHLYFYWYRQILGQKVEFLVSFYNNEISEKSEIFDDQFSVERPDGSNFTLKIRSTKLEDSAMYFCASSEGPSYNEQFFGPGTRLTVL.

This clone was found once. This chain uses TRBV6-5 with TRBJ2-7; D possibly matches TRBD1 or TRBD2 (5 bases each). CDR1 is MNHEY, CDR2 SVGAGI, per germline. The V and J ends lost 0 bases and 6 bases respectively, with 9 bases between them. The CDR3 is 13 amino acids. CDR3 DNA sequence: TGTGCCAGCAGTTACTCGAAGGGGACCGAGCAGTACTTC. This sequence encodes CASSYSKGTEQYF.

V is TRBV19 and J is TRBJ2-5, with 7 bases aligning to TRBD2. The CDR3 contains 18 residues. Germline-derived CDR1 and CDR2 are LNHDA and SQIVND (reference sequence). After removal of 5 bases from V and 1 base from J, the junction contained 16 bases not matched to a gene. The CDR3 coding sequence is TGTGCCAGTAGTCCGAGGGGAATAGCGGGTTCCCCCCAAGAGACCCAGTACTTC. It codes for CASSPRGIAGSPQETQYF.

This chain uses TRBV18 with TRBJ1-3; D uncertain. This CDR3 comprises 16 residues. The V end was cut by 3 bases, the J end by 0 bases, with 12 bases between. Germline CDR1 KGHSH, CDR2 LQKENI. The CDR3 DNA reads TGTGCCAGCTCACCGACGGACGACATCTCTGGAAACACCATATATTTT. Translation: CASSPTDDISGNTIYF.

This chain links TRBV5-4 with TRBJ2-3, with D perhaps assigned TRBD1 or TRBD2 (5 bases each). The CDR3 is made up of 12 amino acids. Germline assignment: CDR1 SGHNT and CDR2 YYREEE (reference sequence). Between the trimmed V and J ends, which lost 6 bases and 6 bases, there was a span of 11 bases. The CDR3 spells CASISEGDTQYF. CDR3 DNA: TGTGCCAGCATCTCCGAGGGGGATACGCAGTATTTT.

The chain uses TRBV27 and TRBJ2-1; 7 bases line up with TRBD2. V was clipped by 1 base and J by 0 bases; unmatched bases: 3. The CDR3 totals 16 residues. CDR1 is MNHEY, CDR2 SMNVEV, per germline (reference sequence). CDR3 DNA: TGTGCCAGCAGTTTATTCGGGAGGAGCTCCTACAATGAGCAGTTCTTC. Amino acid sequence: CASSLFGRSSYNEQFF.

This clone was detected a few times. The V and J genes are TRBV28 and TRBJ1-1; tentatively, D is TRBD1 (5 bases). The CDR3 has 11 amino acids. In germline, CDR1 is MDHEN, CDR2 SYDVKM. Trimming cost V 6 bases and J 4 bases, with 6 bases left between them. CDR3 DNA sequence: TGTGCCAGCAGGGGGACCACTGAAGCTTTCTTT. Protein: CASRGTTEAFF. The full variable domain, with the rest looked up from reference TRBV28 and TRBJ1-1, is DVKVTQSSRYLVKRTGEKVFLECVQDMDHENMFWYRQDPGLGLRLIYFSYDVKMKEKGDIPEGYSVSREKKERFSLILESASTNQTSMYLCASRGTTEAFFGQGTRLTVV.

This sequence joins TRBV5-1 and TRBJ2-7, with TRBD2 as a possible D gene (7 bases). Trimming pared 3 bases from V and 3 bases from J, leaving 19 bases between. This CDR3 has 16 residues. From germline, CDR1 is SGHRS and CDR2 YFSETQ. Written as DNA, the CDR3 is TGCGCCAGCAGCTGGGGGGGTAAACAGGGTCTCTACGAGCAGTACTTC. Protein sequence: CASSWGGKQGLYEQYF.